The 2 T cell receptor beta chains listed next were all sequenced from one sample in a study of T-cell memory formation after mild COVID-19. In TCRdb, the 5' RACE reads were re-called with MiXCR into one record per CDR3 protein. The sample records 85,000 to 130,000 distinct CDR3 sequences, approximately 12% being singletons. Source material: PBMCs or a T cell subset sorted from them (not recorded which). These receptors came from a man aged 18-30 years who had mild COVID-19 (a few samples of this study predate the infection). Cell type and time point are not known.

The chain is built from TRBV9 and TRBJ2-3; 16 bases line up with TRBD2. This CDR3 has 19 residues. V shed 4 bases and J 5 bases; nucleotides not matched to a gene: 13. CDR1 SGDLS and CDR2 YYNGEE come from the germline V gene. The CDR3 spells CASSTRSGTSGGAGDTQYF. The CDR3 DNA reads TGTGCCAGCAGCACGCGGTCTGGGACTAGCGGGGGGGCCGGAGATACGCAGTATTTT.

This clonotype was counted at least ten times. V gene TRBV7-8 combines with J gene TRBJ2-7; maybe TRBD2 (6 bases). Germline CDR1 reads SGHVS; CDR2 reads FQNEAQ. Trimming shortened V by 5 bases and J by 1 base, and 15 bases separated the two germline ends. This CDR3 comprises 15 residues. CDR3 protein: CASSGFRDSSYEQYF. The CDR3 coding sequence is TGTGCCAGCAGCGGTTTCCGGGACTCATCCTACGAGCAGTACTTC. Combining the CDR3 with reference TRBV7-8 and TRBJ2-7 gives the whole variable domain GAGVSQSPRYKVAKRGQDVALRCDPISGHVSLFWYQQALGQGPEFLTYFQNEAQLDKSGLPSDRFFAERPEGSVSTLKIQRTQQEDSAVYLCASSGFRDSSYEQYFGPGTRLTVT.